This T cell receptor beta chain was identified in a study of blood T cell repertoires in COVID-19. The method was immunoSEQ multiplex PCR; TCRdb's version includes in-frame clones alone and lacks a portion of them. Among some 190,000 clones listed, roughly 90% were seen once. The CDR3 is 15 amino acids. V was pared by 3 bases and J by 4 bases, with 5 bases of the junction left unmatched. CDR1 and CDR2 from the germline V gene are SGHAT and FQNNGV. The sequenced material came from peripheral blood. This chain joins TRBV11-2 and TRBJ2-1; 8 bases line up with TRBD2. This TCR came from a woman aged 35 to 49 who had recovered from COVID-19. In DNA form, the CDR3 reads TGTGCCAGCAGCTTTTGGGGACTAGAATACAATGAGCAGTTCTTC. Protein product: CASSFWGLEYNEQFF.